Each of the 28 T cell receptor beta chains below was sequenced from the same sample in a study of cytomegalovirus exposure and HLA in healthy donors. Profiling relied on immunoSEQ multiplex PCR, and the TCRdb table lists in-frame clones only, not all of them. The data contain 130,000 or so clones, 89% of them singletons. Sequencing was performed on PBMCs. The source is a young woman in good health and CMV-seropositive.

CDR3 in amino acids: CASLLSGGTDTQYF. As DNA, the CDR3 is TGCGCCAGCTTGTTGTCAGGGGGTACAGATACGCAGTATTTT. V and J are TRBV10-2 and TRBJ2-3, with TRBD1 matching 7 bases. The CDR3 has 14 amino acids. The V and J ends lost 8 bases and 3 bases, in that order; junction bases with no gene match: 8. Germline V gene data show CDR1 as WSHSY and CDR2 as SAAADI.

The gene calls are TRBV7-9 and TRBJ2-5, with 10 bases fitting TRBD1. The CDR3 loop spans 14 amino acids. Germline V gene sequence: CDR1 SEHNR, CDR2 FQNEAQ (reference sequence). Losses at the gene ends were 3 bases for V and 7 bases for J; bases not matched to a gene: 5. In DNA form, the CDR3 reads TGTGCCAGCAGCTTGACAGGGGGCGCGGGGACCCAGTACTTC. Its translation is CASSLTGGAGTQYF.

This clone was seen only once. The V call is TRBV6-5, the J call TRBJ1-2; 8 nucleotides agree with TRBD1. From germline, CDR1 is MNHEY and CDR2 SVGAGI. With V trimmed by 4 bases and J by 5 bases, 6 bases remained unmatched. The CDR3 is made up of 14 amino acids. The CDR3 DNA reads as TGTGCCAGCAGTTTATCGAACAGGGGGTATGGCTACACCTTC. Translating it yields CASSLSNRGYGYTF.

V and J are TRBV6-1 and TRBJ1-1, with D hard to call. CDR1 MNHNS and CDR2 SASEGT come from the germline V gene. V was shortened by 7 bases and J by 0 bases, with 12 bases between the two germline ends. The CDR3 is 14 residues long. CDR3 amino acids: CASTREVMNTEAFF. CDR3 nucleotide sequence: TGTGCCAGCACCCGCGAGGTTATGAACACTGAAGCTTTCTTT.

V and J are TRBV30 and TRBJ2-3; weak D call: TRBD2 (5 bases). V lost 2 bases, J lost 8 bases, and 11 bases lay in between. CDR1 and CDR2 (germline): GTSNPN, SVGIG (reference sequence). The CDR3 spans 12 residues. In DNA form, the CDR3 reads TGTGCCTGGAGTCCTCTTGAGGGTACGCAGTATTTT. Amino acid sequence: CAWSPLEGTQYF.

The J gene is TRBJ1-4, the V gene TRBV11-2; D ambiguous. The CDR3 is 16 amino acids. Trimming pared 5 bases from V and 0 bases from J, leaving 13 bases between. Germline loops: CDR1 SGHAT, CDR2 FQNNGV. The CDR3: CASSPGFLTTNEKLFF. CDR3 nucleotides: TGTGCCAGCAGCCCGGGGTTCCTTACAACTAATGAAAAACTGTTTTTT.

V gene TRBV27 combines with J gene TRBJ2-3; 10 nucleotides match TRBD2. V trimming: 0 bases; J trimming: 4 bases; junction bases outside the gene matches: 10. CDR1 and CDR2 from the germline V gene are MNHEY and SMNVEV (reference sequence). This CDR3 is built from 18 residues. The CDR3 sequence is CASSLSASSGGISDTQYF. CDR3 bases: TGTGCCAGCAGTTTATCCGCGTCTAGCGGGGGTATTTCAGATACGCAGTATTTT.

The rearrangement uses TRBV7-2 and TRBJ1-4, with a possible D match to TRBD1 (6 bases). CDR1 is SGHTA and CDR2 is FQGNSA in the germline V gene. The CDR3 length is 16 residues. Trimming took off 5 bases at V and 6 bases at J, with 19 bases between the two ends. The DNA of the CDR3 is TGTGCCAGCAGCCCCGGACAGTTGCTCTCGGATGAAAAACTGTTTTTT. It encodes CASSPGQLLSDEKLFF.

The chain joins TRBV15 to TRBJ2-3; TRBD1 aligns across 12 bases. This CDR3 has 17 amino acids. Per the germline V gene, CDR1 is LNHNV and CDR2 is YYDKDF (reference sequence). V was clipped by 2 bases and J by 8 bases; unmatched bases: 11. CDR3 nucleotide sequence: TGTGCCACCAGCAGACCGGGGACAGGGGGCGATTCTGTTACGCAGTATTTT. The encoded protein is CATSRPGTGGDSVTQYF.

The chain uses TRBV28 and TRBJ1-6; D not resolved. Trimming pared 3 bases from V and 7 bases from J, leaving 7 bases between. CDR3 length equals 13 residues. Germline CDR1 and CDR2: MDHEN and SYDVKM. The CDR3 sequence is CASSLSGNSPLHF. The CDR3, as DNA: TGTGCCAGCAGTTTGTCGGGGAATTCACCCCTCCACTTT. Looking up the rest from reference TRBV28 and TRBJ1-6 gives the full variable domain: DVKVTQSSRYLVKRTGEKVFLECVQDMDHENMFWYRQDPGLGLRLIYFSYDVKMKEKGDIPEGYSVSREKKERFSLILESASTNQTSMYLCASSLSGNSPLHFGNGTRLTVT.

The chain's CDR3 is CASSSAGGSYNEQFF. The CDR3 nucleotides are TGTGCCAGCAGCTCAGCCGGGGGCTCCTACAATGAGCAGTTCTTC. The chain couples TRBV9 to TRBJ2-1; possibly TRBD2 for D (6 bases). CDR3 length: 15 amino acids. Germline V lookup: CDR1 SGDLS, CDR2 YYNGEE. The V end lost 4 bases, the J end lost 0 bases, and 11 bases lay between the germline ends.

The chain joins TRBV19 to TRBJ2-2, with 7 bases that match TRBD2. The germline CDR1 and CDR2 sequences are LNHDA and SQIVND (reference sequence). This CDR3 comprises 18 residues. Germline trimming cut 7 bases from V and 1 base from J; bases unmatched to any gene: 15. The CDR3 here is CASTPLEAGSQNTGELFF. Written as DNA, the CDR3 is TGTGCCAGTACCCCCCTCGAAGCGGGGTCCCAGAACACCGGGGAGCTGTTTTTT.

In nucleotides, the CDR3 is TGTGCCAGCAGCCTCGACAGGGGACACGGCTACACCTTC. Amino acid sequence: CASSLDRGHGYTF. The chain combines TRBV28 with TRBJ1-2; 8 positions match TRBD1. CDR1 is MDHEN and CDR2 is SYDVKM in the germline V gene. There are 13 residues in the CDR3. J lost 8 bases, V lost 6 bases, and 8 bases had no gene match.

The chain recombines TRBV19 with TRBJ1-6; TRBD1 matches 7 bases. With V trimmed by 3 bases and J by 9 bases, 8 bases remained unmatched. Germline CDR1 is LNHDA and CDR2 is SQIVND (reference sequence). The CDR3 totals 15 residues. The CDR3 protein is CASSIRTGGGSPLHF. CDR3 nucleotide sequence: TGTGCCAGTAGTATCCGGACAGGCGGAGGTTCACCCCTCCACTTT.

The V call is TRBV28, the J call TRBJ2-2; perhaps TRBD1 as D (7 bases). V lost 5 bases, J lost 5 bases, and 15 bases lay in between. This CDR3 is 15 amino acids long. Germline values: CDR1 MDHEN, CDR2 SYDVKM. The CDR3 spells CASSGRGVKTGELFF. For the CDR3, the DNA is TGTGCCAGCAGTGGCAGGGGGGTCAAAACCGGGGAGCTGTTTTTT.

This chain links TRBV19 with TRBJ1-3; D unclear. Germline CDR1 LNHDA, CDR2 SQIVND (reference sequence). Trimming pared 3 bases from V and 4 bases from J, leaving 10 bases between. The CDR3 is 14 residues long. CDR3 sequence reads: CASSISTEGNTIYF. The CDR3 DNA follows: TGTGCCAGTAGTATTTCAACAGAAGGAAACACCATATATTTT.

The rearrangement joins TRBV5-6 to TRBJ1-2; 10 bases match TRBD1. The CDR3 consists of 15 residues. Germline V gene sequence: CDR1 SGHDT, CDR2 YYEEEE. The V and J ends lost 3 bases and 2 bases, in that order; junction bases with no gene match: 4. CDR3 nucleotides: TGTGCCAGCAGCTCAAGGGACAGGGGAAACTATGGCTACACCTTC. Translated, it gives CASSSRDRGNYGYTF.

The chain uses TRBV19 and TRBJ2-7; 9 bases align to TRBD1. V was clipped by 2 bases and J by 4 bases; unmatched bases: 6. This CDR3 region has 15 residues. Germline V gene lookup returns CDR1 LNHDA and CDR2 SQIVND (reference sequence). The CDR3 region is CASSITGGDLYEQYF. CDR3 nucleotides: TGTGCCAGTAGTATAACAGGGGGCGATCTGTACGAGCAGTACTTC. The full variable domain, completed using reference TRBV19 and TRBJ2-7, is DGGITQSPKYLFRKEGQNVTLSCEQNLNHDAMYWYRQDPGQGLRLIYYSQIVNDFQKGDIAEGYSVSREKKESFPLTVTSAQKNPTAFYLCASSITGGDLYEQYFGPGTRLTVT.

This chain connects TRBV18 to TRBJ2-3, with 7 bases lining up with TRBD1. The CDR3 spans 15 residues. V gave up 6 bases and J gave up 2 bases; unmatched junction bases: 8. Per the germline V gene, CDR1 is KGHSH and CDR2 is LQKENI. The CDR3 loop is CASSPDRAHTDTQYF. CDR3 bases: TGTGCCAGCTCCCCCGACAGGGCCCACACAGATACGCAGTATTTT.

J is TRBJ2-1 and V is TRBV7-2; TRBD2 might be the D (5 bases). V shed 0 bases and J shed 0 bases, with 12 bases lying between them. This CDR3 is built from 17 residues. In germline, CDR1 is SGHTA, CDR2 FQGNSA. Written as DNA, the CDR3 is TGTGCCAGCAGCTTAGCTCGGGGAAAGAGCTCCTACAATGAGCAGTTCTTC. Protein: CASSLARGKSSYNEQFF.

The chain recombines TRBV4-2 with TRBJ2-7; possible D gene TRBD1, 6 bases. Trimming took 0 bases from V and 2 from J, leaving 11 bases between them. Germline V CDR1 and CDR2: LGHNA, YNFKEQ. This CDR3 spans 15 amino acids. CDR3 sequence (DNA): TGTGCCAGCAGCCAAGACCCAGGGGTTACCTACGAGCAGTACTTC. Residues: CASSQDPGVTYEQYF.

The chain couples TRBV6-5 to TRBJ2-3; the D gene is possibly TRBD1 (6 bases). There are 16 residues in the CDR3. The V end lost 5 bases, the J end lost 4 bases, and 19 bases lay between the germline ends. CDR1 MNHEY and CDR2 SVGAGI come from the germline V gene. The CDR3 loop reads CASSHWGRGSADTQYF. The DNA of the CDR3 is TGTGCCAGCAGTCACTGGGGCAGGGGTAGCGCAGATACGCAGTATTTT.

This clone showed up just once. The gene calls are TRBV5-6 and TRBJ1-4; tentative D call: TRBD1 (5 bases). The V end lost 1 base, the J end lost 7 bases, and 20 bases lay between the germline ends. This CDR3 has 17 amino acids. Germline V gene lookup returns CDR1 SGHDT and CDR2 YYEEEE. The CDR3 coding sequence is TGTGCCAGCAGCTTGCTATCCCAGGGCAAAGGTAGTGAAAAACTGTTTTTT. Translating gives CASSLLSQGKGSEKLFF. Full variable domain (missing parts from reference TRBV5-6 and TRBJ1-4): DAGVTQSPTHLIKTRGQQVTLRCSPKSGHDTVSWYQQALGQGPQFIFQYYEEEERQRGNFPDRFSGHQFPNYSSELNVNALLLGDSALYLCASSLLSQGKGSEKLFFGSGTQLSVL.

This clone was seen only a few times. The chain links TRBV6-4 to TRBJ2-3; D is perhaps TRBD1 (6 bases). Germline V CDR1 and CDR2: MRHNA, SNTAGT. Trimming left V 5 bases short and J 1 base short, with 7 bases between. This CDR3 is built from 13 residues. This CDR3 reads CASSPGGTDTQYF. The CDR3 bases are TGTGCCAGCAGTCCAGGGGGCACAGATACGCAGTATTTT.

This chain connects TRBV25-1 to TRBJ2-5; 10 bases map to TRBD2. V gave up 6 bases and J gave up 5 bases; unmatched junction bases: 9. CDR1 MGHDK and CDR2 SYGVNS come from the germline V gene. The CDR3 runs to 15 residues. In nucleotides, the CDR3 is TGTGCCAGCAGCGAGCGGGGGGGCGGCTTTGAGACCCAGTACTTC. This gives the protein CASSERGGGFETQYF.

V usage is TRBV5-1 and J usage is TRBJ1-3; TRBD1 aligns across 8 bases. This CDR3 comprises 16 residues. V dropped 4 bases and J dropped 2; count of bases not matched to a gene: 8. The germline V gene encodes CDR1 SGHRS and CDR2 YFSETQ. The CDR3: CASSIGTGPPGNTIYF. The CDR3 bases are TGCGCCAGCAGCATCGGGACAGGACCTCCTGGAAACACCATATATTTT.

A word on this clone: Additional DNA sequences in this sample encode the identical CDR3. This chain links TRBV6-5 with TRBJ1-5; TRBD1 agrees at 7 bases. CDR1 and CDR2 from the germline V gene are MNHEY and SVGAGI. CDR3 length: 15 residues. Losses at the gene ends were 0 bases for V and 1 base for J; bases not matched to a gene: 0. CDR3 region: CASSYSGQSNQPQHF. Written as DNA, the CDR3 is TGTGCCAGCAGTTACTCGGGACAGAGCAATCAGCCCCAGCATTTT.

V gene TRBV28 combines with J gene TRBJ1-3, with unresolved D. With 4 bases removed from V and 0 bases from J, the gap between germline ends came to 16 bases. Germline V gene data show CDR1 as MDHEN and CDR2 as SYDVKM. This CDR3 spans 17 amino acids. The CDR3 region is CASSSSREGPSGNTIYF. The CDR3 nucleotides read TGTGCCAGCAGTTCCTCCCGGGAGGGTCCCTCTGGAAACACCATATATTTT. Full variable domain (rest looked up from reference TRBV28 and TRBJ1-3): DVKVTQSSRYLVKRTGEKVFLECVQDMDHENMFWYRQDPGLGLRLIYFSYDVKMKEKGDIPEGYSVSREKKERFSLILESASTNQTSMYLCASSSSREGPSGNTIYFGEGSWLTVV.